This T cell receptor beta chain stems from a study of blood T cell repertoires in COVID-19. Across the whole study: Samples of COVID-19 (acute and convalescent) were obtained from the United States, Italy and Spain. PBMCs, B-cell-depleted T cells, or T cells provided the cDNA or gDNA that made up the material.

In the original analysis: The assay estimated nucleated cells by amplifying reference gene primers. Here immunoSEQ multiplex PCR was the method, and the copy in TCRdb shows in-frame clones only, minus some. That table supplies the V and J calls and clone size; D and trimming were determined from the DNA. Of about 150,000 clones listed, around 87% are singletons. The CDR3 length is 14 residues. The chain recombines TRBV12-2 with TRBJ1-5. TRBV12-2 is a known pseudogene. Input material: peripheral blood. This TCR was sampled from a woman aged 40-49 years with acute or convalescent COVID-19. The CDR3 region has the DNA TGTGCAAAGAGGGAGAGATATAGCAATCAGCCCCAGCATTTT. Translation gives CAKRERYSNQPQHF.